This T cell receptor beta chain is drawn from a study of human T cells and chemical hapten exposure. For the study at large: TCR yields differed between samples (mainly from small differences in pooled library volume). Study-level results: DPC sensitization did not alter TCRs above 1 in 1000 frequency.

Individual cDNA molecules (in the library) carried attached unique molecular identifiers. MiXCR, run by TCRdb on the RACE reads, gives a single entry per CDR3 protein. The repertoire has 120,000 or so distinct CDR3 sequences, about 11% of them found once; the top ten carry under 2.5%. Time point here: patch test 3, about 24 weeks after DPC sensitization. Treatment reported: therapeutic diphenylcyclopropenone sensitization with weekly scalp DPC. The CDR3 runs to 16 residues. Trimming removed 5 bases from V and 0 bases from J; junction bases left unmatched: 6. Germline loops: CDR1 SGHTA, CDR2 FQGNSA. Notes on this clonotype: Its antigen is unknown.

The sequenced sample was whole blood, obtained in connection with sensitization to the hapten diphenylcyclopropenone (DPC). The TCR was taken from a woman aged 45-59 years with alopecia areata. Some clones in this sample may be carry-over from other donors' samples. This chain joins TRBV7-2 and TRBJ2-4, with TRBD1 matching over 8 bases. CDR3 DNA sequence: TGTGCCAGCAGCCCAGGGGGCAGCCTAGCCAAAAACATTCAGTACTTC. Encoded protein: CASSPGGSLAKNIQYF.